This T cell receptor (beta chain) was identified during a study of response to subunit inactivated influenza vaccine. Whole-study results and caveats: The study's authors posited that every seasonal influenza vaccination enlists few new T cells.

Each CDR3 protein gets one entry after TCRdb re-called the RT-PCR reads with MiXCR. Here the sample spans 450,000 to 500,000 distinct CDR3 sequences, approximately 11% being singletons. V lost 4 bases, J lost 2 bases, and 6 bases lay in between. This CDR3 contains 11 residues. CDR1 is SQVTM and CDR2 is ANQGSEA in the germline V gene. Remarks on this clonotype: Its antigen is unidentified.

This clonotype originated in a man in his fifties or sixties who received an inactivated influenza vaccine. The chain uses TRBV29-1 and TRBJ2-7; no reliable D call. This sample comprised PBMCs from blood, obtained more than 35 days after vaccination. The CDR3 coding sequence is TGCAGCGTTGTCCGGACCTACGAGCAGTACTTC. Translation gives CSVVRTYEQYF.